This entry features one T cell receptor (beta chain) sequence. The antigen remains unidentified. Treatment denoted: approximately 11-day PBMC culture with coronavirus spike peptide pools or control peptides (ViraFEST assay). The data stem from a study of vaccination and CD4 T cells after COVID-19. Background on the study: Convalescent individuals exhibited SARS-CoV-2 positivity on nasal swab PCR, with several mild and one severe presentation. Convalescent patients gave post-COVID blood a median about 91 days post-diagnosis, range 35 to 161.

The Oncomine TCR Beta short-read assay was applied to DNA of cultured CD4+ T cells. Investigators isolated genomic DNA from cultured CD4+ T cells. From the PCR reads, TCRdb called clonotypes with MiXCR, one entry per CDR3 protein. The sample has about 9,600 distinct CDR3 sequences; roughly 25% are singletons. Study-wide points: The appearance of a median 86.3% of reactive clones in convalescent patients occurred only post-vaccination.

Sequences were derived from CD4+ T cells from blood, cultured in vitro, sampled after SARS-CoV-2 vaccination. This clonotype was sampled from a human donor who had recovered from COVID-19.

The CDR3 region is CSARDPAALEAFF. Here the CDR3 DNA reads TGCAGTGCTAGAGATCCGGCGGCCCTTGAAGCTTTCTTT. V gene TRBV20-1 combines with J gene TRBJ1-1; the D is unclear. This CDR3 region has 13 residues. The germline CDR1 and CDR2 sequences are DFQATT and SNEGSKA (reference sequence). Trimming cost V 0 bases and J 7 bases, with 12 bases left between them.